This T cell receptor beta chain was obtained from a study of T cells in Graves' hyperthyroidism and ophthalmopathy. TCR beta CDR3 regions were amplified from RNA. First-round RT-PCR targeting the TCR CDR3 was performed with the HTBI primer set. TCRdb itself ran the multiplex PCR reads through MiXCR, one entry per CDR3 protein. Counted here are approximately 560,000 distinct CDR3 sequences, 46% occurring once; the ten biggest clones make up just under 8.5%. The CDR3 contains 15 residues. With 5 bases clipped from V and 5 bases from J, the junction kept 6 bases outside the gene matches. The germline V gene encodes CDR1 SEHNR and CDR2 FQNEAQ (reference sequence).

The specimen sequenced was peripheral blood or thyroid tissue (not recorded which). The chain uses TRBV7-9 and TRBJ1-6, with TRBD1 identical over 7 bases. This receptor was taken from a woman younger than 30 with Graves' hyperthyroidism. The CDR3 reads CASSRGPGDNSPLHF. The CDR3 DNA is TGTGCCAGCAGCAGGGGGCCTGGAGATAATTCACCCCTCCACTTT.